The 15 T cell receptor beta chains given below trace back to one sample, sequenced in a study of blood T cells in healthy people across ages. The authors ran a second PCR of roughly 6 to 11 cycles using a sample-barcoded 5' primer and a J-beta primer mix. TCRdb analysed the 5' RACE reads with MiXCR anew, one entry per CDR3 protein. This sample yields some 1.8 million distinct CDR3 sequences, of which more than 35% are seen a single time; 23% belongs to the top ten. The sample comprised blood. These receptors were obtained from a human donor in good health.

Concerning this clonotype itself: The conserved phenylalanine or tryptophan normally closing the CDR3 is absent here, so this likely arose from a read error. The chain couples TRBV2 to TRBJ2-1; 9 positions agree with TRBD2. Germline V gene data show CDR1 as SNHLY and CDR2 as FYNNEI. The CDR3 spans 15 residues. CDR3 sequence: CACSDGLASVNEQFL. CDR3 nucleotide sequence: TGTGCCTGCAGTGATGGACTAGCGTCCGTCAATGAGCAGTTCTTA.

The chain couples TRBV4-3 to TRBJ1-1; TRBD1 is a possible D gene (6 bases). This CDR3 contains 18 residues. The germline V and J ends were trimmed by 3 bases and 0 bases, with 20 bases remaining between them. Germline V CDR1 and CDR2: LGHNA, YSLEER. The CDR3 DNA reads TGCGCCAGCAGCCAGGGTCCGGGGGGGCGAGGTTTGAACACTGAAGCTTTCTTT. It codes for CASSQGPGGRGLNTEAFF.

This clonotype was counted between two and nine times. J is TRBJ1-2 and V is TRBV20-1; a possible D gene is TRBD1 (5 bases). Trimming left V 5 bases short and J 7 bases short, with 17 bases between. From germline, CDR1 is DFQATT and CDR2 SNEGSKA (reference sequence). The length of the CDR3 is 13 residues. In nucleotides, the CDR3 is TGCAGTGCTCCAGGGCGGGGGTTCCGTGGCTACACCTTC. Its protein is CSAPGRGFRGYTF.

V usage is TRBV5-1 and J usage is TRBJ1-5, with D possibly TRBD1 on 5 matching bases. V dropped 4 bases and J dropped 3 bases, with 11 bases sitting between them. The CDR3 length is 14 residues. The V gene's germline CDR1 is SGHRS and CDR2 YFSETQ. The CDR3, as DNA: TGCGCCAGCAGCCCTGACAGTCCCAATCAGCCCCAGCATTTT. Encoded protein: CASSPDSPNQPQHF.

The CDR3 sequence: CATSREGSFYEQYF. The CDR3 DNA reads TGTGCCACCAGCAGGGAAGGGAGTTTCTACGAGCAGTACTTC. This chain connects TRBV15 to TRBJ2-7; TRBD2 might be the D (5 bases). CDR1 and CDR2 from the germline V gene are LNHNV and YYDKDF (reference sequence). The CDR3 totals 14 residues. V lost 3 bases to trimming and J lost 3 bases, with 12 bases between them.

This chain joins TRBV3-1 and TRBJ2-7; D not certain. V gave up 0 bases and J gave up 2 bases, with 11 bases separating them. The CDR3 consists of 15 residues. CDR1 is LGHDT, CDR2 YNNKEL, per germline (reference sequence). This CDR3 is CASSQDLSTPYEQYF. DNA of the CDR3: TGTGCCAGCAGCCAAGATTTGAGTACACCCTACGAGCAGTACTTC.

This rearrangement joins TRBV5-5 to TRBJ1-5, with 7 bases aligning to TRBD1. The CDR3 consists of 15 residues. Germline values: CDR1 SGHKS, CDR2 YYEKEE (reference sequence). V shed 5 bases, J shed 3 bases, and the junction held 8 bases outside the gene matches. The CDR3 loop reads CASSPGTALNQPQHF. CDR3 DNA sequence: TGTGCCAGCAGTCCCGGGACAGCCCTCAATCAGCCCCAGCATTTT.

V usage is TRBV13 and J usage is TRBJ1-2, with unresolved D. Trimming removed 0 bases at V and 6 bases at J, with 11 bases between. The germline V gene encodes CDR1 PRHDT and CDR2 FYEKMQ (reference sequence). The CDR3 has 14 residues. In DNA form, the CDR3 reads TGTGCCAGCAGCTTAGGAGGGAATTGGGATGGCTACACCTTC. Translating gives CASSLGGNWDGYTF.

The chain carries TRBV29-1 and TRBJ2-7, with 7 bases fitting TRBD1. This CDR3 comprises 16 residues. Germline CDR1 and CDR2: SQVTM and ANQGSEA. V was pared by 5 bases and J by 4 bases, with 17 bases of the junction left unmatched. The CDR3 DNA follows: TGCAGCGTTTCACTCCAGAAAAGTGCACAGGGGTACGAGCAGTACTTC. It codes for CSVSLQKSAQGYEQYF.

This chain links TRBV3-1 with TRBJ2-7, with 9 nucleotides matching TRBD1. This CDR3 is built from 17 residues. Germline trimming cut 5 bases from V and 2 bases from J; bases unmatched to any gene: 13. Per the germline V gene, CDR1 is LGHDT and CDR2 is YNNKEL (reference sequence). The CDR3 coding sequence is TGTGCCAGCAGCGGAGGCCTCTCGGGGACAGGGACCTACGAGCAGTACTTC. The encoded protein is CASSGGLSGTGTYEQYF.

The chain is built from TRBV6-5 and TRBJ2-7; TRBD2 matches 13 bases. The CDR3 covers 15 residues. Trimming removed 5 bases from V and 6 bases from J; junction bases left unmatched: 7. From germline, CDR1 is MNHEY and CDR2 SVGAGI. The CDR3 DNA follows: TGTGCCAGCAGTCCGGGGACTAGCGGGGAACTCGAGCAGTACTTC. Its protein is CASSPGTSGELEQYF.

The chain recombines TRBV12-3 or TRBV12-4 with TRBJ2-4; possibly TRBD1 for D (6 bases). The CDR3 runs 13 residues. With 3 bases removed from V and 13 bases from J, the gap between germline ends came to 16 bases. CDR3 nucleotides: TGTGCCAGCAGTTTGGGGACACCGGAGAGCCAGTACTTC. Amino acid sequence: CASSLGTPESQYF.

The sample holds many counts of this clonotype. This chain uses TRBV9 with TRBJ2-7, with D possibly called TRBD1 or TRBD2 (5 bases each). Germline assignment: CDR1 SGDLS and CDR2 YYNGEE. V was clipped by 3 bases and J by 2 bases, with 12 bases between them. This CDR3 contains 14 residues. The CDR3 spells CASSGRDGTYEQYF. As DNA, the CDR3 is TGTGCCAGCAGCGGACGGGACGGGACCTACGAGCAGTACTTC.

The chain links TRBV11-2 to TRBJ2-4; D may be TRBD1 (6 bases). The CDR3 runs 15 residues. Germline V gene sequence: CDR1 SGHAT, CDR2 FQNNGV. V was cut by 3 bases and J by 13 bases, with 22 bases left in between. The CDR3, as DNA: TGTGCCAGCAGCTTGAGGACAGCCCAAGCACTAGAGCAGTACTTC. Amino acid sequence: CASSLRTAQALEQYF.

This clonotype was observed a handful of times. The CDR3 coding sequence is TGCAGCGTTGTAGATATGACAGGGAACACTGAAGCTTTCTTT. It is translated as CSVVDMTGNTEAFF. The J gene is TRBJ1-1, the V gene TRBV29-1; D is possibly TRBD1 (6 bases). Germline CDR1 and CDR2: SQVTM and ANQGSEA. CDR3 length equals 14 residues. V was pared by 4 bases and J by 1 base, with 13 bases between.